This T cell receptor (beta chain) derives from a study of control samples from healthy donors and cancer patients. Assay: immunoSEQ multiplex PCR; the TCRdb copy retains only in-frame clones and omits some. The data show around 100,000 clones, 80% to 95% seen once. After removal of 9 bases from V and 4 bases from J, the junction contained 3 bases not matched to a gene. The CDR3 is 12 amino acids. Germline CDR1 reads LNHDA; CDR2 reads SQIVND (reference sequence). The sample comprised blood. This chain connects TRBV19 to TRBJ1-3, with 7 bases lining up with TRBD1. The receptor was derived from a human donor in good health. The donor label of this sample is uncertain. CDR3 DNA sequence: TGTGCCAGCCGACAGGGCGGAAACACCATATATTTT. This gives the protein CASRQGGNTIYF.